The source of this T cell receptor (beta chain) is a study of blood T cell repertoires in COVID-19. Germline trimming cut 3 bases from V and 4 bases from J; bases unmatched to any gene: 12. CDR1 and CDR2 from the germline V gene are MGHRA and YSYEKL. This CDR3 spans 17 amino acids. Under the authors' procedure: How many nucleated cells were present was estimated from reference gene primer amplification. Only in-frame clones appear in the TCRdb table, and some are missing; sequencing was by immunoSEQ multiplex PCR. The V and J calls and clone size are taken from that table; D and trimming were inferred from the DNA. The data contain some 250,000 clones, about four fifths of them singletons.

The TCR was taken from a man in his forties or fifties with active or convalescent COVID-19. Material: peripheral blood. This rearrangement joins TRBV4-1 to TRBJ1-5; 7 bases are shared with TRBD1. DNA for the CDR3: TGCGCCAGCAGCCAGGATGTGAGGGGGCAAAGGAATCAGCCCCAGCATTTT. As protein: CASSQDVRGQRNQPQHF.